This T cell receptor beta chain was identified in a study of T cell repertoires in cytomegalovirus infection. Study overall: Both recently identified HLA-C-restricted and well-studied HLA-B-restricted CMV epitopes were used in the study. CMV infection and matching HLA type were both indicated by public TCR beta signatures. Study findings and constraints: The ex vivo response showed dominance by HLA-C-restricted CMV-specific TCR beta clonotypes. Pooled public TCR beta family frequency picked out CMV carriers with the relevant HLA.

Germline values: CDR1 SGHVS, CDR2 FQNEAQ. With 0 bases removed from V and 7 bases from J, the gap between germline ends came to 16 bases. The CDR3 spans 16 residues. TCRdb redid the calling of the reads with MiXCR, one entry per CDR3 protein. Of a few hundred thousand distinct CDR3 sequences in the sample, 25% to 35% were seen once. On this clonotype: What it recognizes is unknown.

Source: cultured PBMCs, taken from culture after CMV antigen stimulation. The J gene is TRBJ1-5, the V gene TRBV7-8, with D possibly being TRBD1 (5 bases). This clonotype originated in a human donor in good health (CMV status not recorded). Some clones in this sample may be carry-over from other donors' samples. CDR3 loop: CASSLASIGKGQPQHF. DNA of the CDR3: TGTGCCAGCAGCTTAGCGTCCATAGGGAAGGGGCAGCCCCAGCATTTT.